Sequencing of this T cell receptor beta chain was carried out in a study of blood T cell repertoires in COVID-19. Whole-study context: In each case, the material was cDNA or gDNA derived from T cells, B-cell-depleted T cells, or PBMCs.

This CDR3 comprises 15 residues. Germline CDR1 and CDR2: SGHDT and YYEEEE. Trimming took off 2 bases at V and 6 bases at J, with 17 bases between the two ends. Source study methods: Scientists estimated how many nucleated cells there were by amplifying reference gene primers. Libraries were prepared by immunoSEQ multiplex PCR; TCRdb keeps only in-frame clonotypes and omits some of them. That table furnishes V, J and clone size, whereas the DNA furnished D and trimming. The data contain about 49,000 clones, roughly four fifths of them singletons. The sequence was collected from a woman aged 60-75 years with acute or convalescent COVID-19. Sequenced: peripheral blood. This chain links TRBV5-6 with TRBJ1-2; tentative D call: TRBD1 (6 bases). This CDR3 reads CASSFPTGRYHGYTF. CDR3 bases: TGTGCCAGCAGCTTCCCCACAGGGCGCTATCATGGCTACACCTTC.